The rows below give T cell receptor beta chains drawn from one sample of a study of persistence of HIV-infected CD4 T cells. These receptors' targets are unknown. Assay: immunoSEQ multiplex PCR; the TCRdb copy retains only in-frame clones and omits some. This sample has 40,000 to 60,000 clones, with about nine tenths found just once. The starting material was CD4+ T cells sorted from PBMCs after approximately 18-hour stimulation, obtained from a patient who received antiretroviral therapy. These receptor sequences come from an adult woman with HIV who was CMV-seropositive. Both conserved end residues are part of each CDR3. Each record gives: CDR3 DNA, CDR3 protein, clone size, J gene, V gene, CDR3 length, D gene. A D gene is named only where the DNA matches it firmly. A clone size is listed for some rows: how often the clone was seen (once, few, many), or a class if it is expanded.

cdr3_nt: TGTGCCAGCAGCTCATTACCGGGACAGGGGAGGTCGGAAGCTTTCTTT; cdr3_aa: CASSSLPGQGRSEAFF; clone_size: NA; j_call: TRBJ1-1; v_call: TRBV7-2; cdr3_length: 16; d_call: TRBD1
cdr3_nt: TGTGCCAGCAGCTTAGGATACACCGGGGAGCTGTTTTTT; cdr3_aa: CASSLGYTGELFF; clone_size: once; j_call: TRBJ2-2; v_call: TRBV7-9; cdr3_length: 13; d_call: NA
cdr3_nt: TGTGCCAGCAGCTTGCAGTCTAGCGGGAGTTCGGGTGAGCAGTTCTTC; cdr3_aa: CASSLQSSGSSGEQFF; clone_size: NA; j_call: TRBJ2-1; v_call: TRBV7-3; cdr3_length: 16; d_call: TRBD2
cdr3_nt: TGTGCCAGCAGCCCTGGGACCCCGAGCTCCTACAATGAGCAGTTCTTC; cdr3_aa: CASSPGTPSSYNEQFF; clone_size: NA; j_call: TRBJ2-1; v_call: TRBV5-8; cdr3_length: 16; d_call: NA
cdr3_nt: TGTGCCTGGAGTGTATCTACCAGGGACAGATATCAAGAGACCCAGTACTTC; cdr3_aa: CAWSVSTRDRYQETQYF; clone_size: NA; j_call: TRBJ2-5; v_call: TRBV30; cdr3_length: 17; d_call: TRBD1
cdr3_nt: TGTGCCAGCAGCTTAGAAAGGGGAGCCGGGTACCCCCTGTTTTTT; cdr3_aa: CASSLERGAGYPLFF; clone_size: NA; j_call: TRBJ1-4; v_call: TRBV11-3; cdr3_length: 15; d_call: NA
cdr3_nt: TGCGCCAGCAGCCAAAAATGGGGCGGGACAGGGGAGACCCAGTACTTC; cdr3_aa: CASSQKWGGTGETQYF; clone_size: few; j_call: TRBJ2-5; v_call: TRBV4-1; cdr3_length: 16; d_call: TRBD1
cdr3_nt: TGTGCCAGCAGCCCTCAAACAGGGGCGCAGCCCCAGCATTTT; cdr3_aa: CASSPQTGAQPQHF; clone_size: NA; j_call: TRBJ1-5; v_call: TRBV7-8; cdr3_length: 14; d_call: TRBD1
cdr3_nt: TGTGCCAGCAGCACGGGGGGAGGACAAGAGACCCAGTACTTC; cdr3_aa: CASSTGGGQETQYF; clone_size: NA; j_call: TRBJ2-5; v_call: TRBV7-3; cdr3_length: 14; d_call: TRBD2
cdr3_nt: TGTGCCAGCAGCTTGGGCGGCAGGTGGGAGACCCAGTACTTC; cdr3_aa: CASSLGGRWETQYF; clone_size: NA; j_call: TRBJ2-5; v_call: TRBV5-6; cdr3_length: 14; d_call: NA
cdr3_nt: TGTGCCAGCAGCCTTTTCGACAGGGTCGACCACATTCAGTACTTC; cdr3_aa: CASSLFDRVDHIQYF; clone_size: NA; j_call: TRBJ2-4; v_call: TRBV5-6; cdr3_length: 15; d_call: TRBD1
cdr3_nt: TGTGCCAGCAGTTACCGGGGTTACGAGCAGTACTTC; cdr3_aa: CASSYRGYEQYF; clone_size: NA; j_call: TRBJ2-7; v_call: TRBV6-5; cdr3_length: 12; d_call: NA
cdr3_nt: TGTGTCGACGGGGTAGCCAAAAACATTCAGTACTTC; cdr3_aa: CVDGVAKNIQYF; clone_size: NA; j_call: TRBJ2-4; v_call: TRBV21-1; cdr3_length: 12; d_call: NA
cdr3_nt: TGTGCCAGCAGCTCTGACAGGGCTTTTTCCTACGAGCAGTACTTC; cdr3_aa: CASSSDRAFSYEQYF; clone_size: NA; j_call: TRBJ2-7; v_call: TRBV7-9; cdr3_length: 15; d_call: TRBD1
cdr3_nt: TGTGCCAGCAGCGTCTACAGGGCTCCCGGGGAGCTGTTTTTT; cdr3_aa: CASSVYRAPGELFF; clone_size: NA; j_call: TRBJ2-2; v_call: TRBV5-6; cdr3_length: 14; d_call: NA
cdr3_nt: TGTGCCAGCAGTTTATCGGGGGGACGGACTGAAGCTTTCTTT; cdr3_aa: CASSLSGGRTEAFF; clone_size: NA; j_call: TRBJ1-1; v_call: TRBV27; cdr3_length: 14; d_call: NA
cdr3_nt: TGTGCCAGCAGTAGGGAATACGGGAGCAATCAGCCCCAGCATTTT; cdr3_aa: CASSREYGSNQPQHF; clone_size: NA; j_call: TRBJ1-5; v_call: TRBV6-5; cdr3_length: 15; d_call: NA
cdr3_nt: TGTGCCAGCAGCTTAATAGGCAGGGGACAAGAGACCCAGTACTTC; cdr3_aa: CASSLIGRGQETQYF; clone_size: NA; j_call: TRBJ2-5; v_call: TRBV7-9; cdr3_length: 15; d_call: NA
cdr3_nt: TGTGCCAGCAGATACAGGGTCGGAGGGGGCTACACCTTC; cdr3_aa: CASRYRVGGGYTF; clone_size: few; j_call: TRBJ1-2; v_call: TRBV12-3/TRBV12-4; cdr3_length: 13; d_call: NA
cdr3_nt: TGTGCCAGCAGTTTATCCGGACAAGGCTATGGCTACACCTTC; cdr3_aa: CASSLSGQGYGYTF; clone_size: NA; j_call: TRBJ1-2; v_call: TRBV27; cdr3_length: 14; d_call: NA
cdr3_nt: TGTGCCAGCAGCAGCCGGGACCGCCAAGAGACCCAGTACTTC; cdr3_aa: CASSSRDRQETQYF; clone_size: NA; j_call: TRBJ2-5; v_call: TRBV3-1/TRBV3-2; cdr3_length: 14; d_call: NA
cdr3_nt: TGTGCCAGCAGCGGGACAGTTAGCAATCAGCCCCAGCATTTT; cdr3_aa: CASSGTVSNQPQHF; clone_size: NA; j_call: TRBJ1-5; v_call: TRBV2; cdr3_length: 14; d_call: TRBD1
cdr3_nt: TGCGCCAGCAGCCAAGATGTGGGGGATAGCTCCTATAATTCACCCCTCCACTTT; cdr3_aa: CASSQDVGDSSYNSPLHF; clone_size: once; j_call: TRBJ1-6; v_call: TRBV4-3; cdr3_length: 18; d_call: NA
cdr3_nt: TGTGCCAGTAGTTCTCTGGCAGGAACTAATGAAAAACTGTTTTTT; cdr3_aa: CASSSLAGTNEKLFF; clone_size: NA; j_call: TRBJ1-4; v_call: TRBV19; cdr3_length: 15; d_call: NA
cdr3_nt: TGTGCCAGCAGACAGGGGACCAACACCGGGGAGCTGTTTTTT; cdr3_aa: CASRQGTNTGELFF; clone_size: NA; j_call: TRBJ2-2; v_call: TRBV7-8; cdr3_length: 14; d_call: TRBD1
cdr3_nt: TGTGCCAGCAGCTTAATGGGCAGCACAGATACGCAGTATTTT; cdr3_aa: CASSLMGSTDTQYF; clone_size: NA; j_call: TRBJ2-3; v_call: TRBV7-3; cdr3_length: 14; d_call: NA
cdr3_nt: TGTGCCAGCAGTTTATCTCCAGGGGGCGGTGGCTACACCTTC; cdr3_aa: CASSLSPGGGGYTF; clone_size: NA; j_call: TRBJ1-2; v_call: TRBV28; cdr3_length: 14; d_call: TRBD1
cdr3_nt: TGCGCCAGCAGCCAAGCTCAGCGGGTCGGCCCGTCCTACAATGAGCAGTTCTTC; cdr3_aa: CASSQAQRVGPSYNEQFF; clone_size: NA; j_call: TRBJ2-1; v_call: TRBV4-1; cdr3_length: 18; d_call: NA
cdr3_nt: TGTGCCAGCAGCTTAGGCACTGAAGCTTTCTTT; cdr3_aa: CASSLGTEAFF; clone_size: NA; j_call: TRBJ1-1; v_call: TRBV7-9; cdr3_length: 11; d_call: NA
cdr3_nt: TGTGCCAGCAGTTTATCGACAGCTTGGGTCGAGGATGAAGCTTTCTTT; cdr3_aa: CASSLSTAWVEDEAFF; clone_size: NA; j_call: TRBJ1-1; v_call: TRBV27; cdr3_length: 16; d_call: NA
cdr3_nt: TGCGCCAGCAGCTTAACCCTCGCACAGGGATCTCTGTTTTTT; cdr3_aa: CASSLTLAQGSLFF; clone_size: few; j_call: TRBJ1-4; v_call: TRBV5-1; cdr3_length: 14; d_call: NA
cdr3_nt: TGTGCCAGCAGAGCAGGGCCGGAAACTGAAGCTTTCTTT; cdr3_aa: CASRAGPETEAFF; clone_size: NA; j_call: TRBJ1-1; v_call: TRBV6-4; cdr3_length: 13; d_call: NA
cdr3_nt: TGTGCCAGCTCAGTGGGGGTGAACACTGAAGCTTTCTTT; cdr3_aa: CASSVGVNTEAFF; clone_size: NA; j_call: TRBJ1-1; v_call: TRBV18; cdr3_length: 13; d_call: NA
cdr3_nt: TGCGCCAGCAGCCAAGCAGACAGGGAAGTAAATGGCTACACCTTC; cdr3_aa: CASSQADREVNGYTF; clone_size: NA; j_call: TRBJ1-2; v_call: TRBV4-1; cdr3_length: 15; d_call: TRBD1
cdr3_nt: TGTGCCAGCTCACCGCCCACAGCTTCCAGCACAGATACGCAGTATTTT; cdr3_aa: CASSPPTASSTDTQYF; clone_size: NA; j_call: TRBJ2-3; v_call: TRBV18; cdr3_length: 16; d_call: NA
cdr3_nt: TGCGCCAGCAGGGTTTCGGCGACACTAAACACCGGGGAGCTGTTTTTT; cdr3_aa: CASRVSATLNTGELFF; clone_size: NA; j_call: TRBJ2-2; v_call: TRBV5-1; cdr3_length: 16; d_call: NA
cdr3_nt: TGTGCCAGCAGCTTGGGCCTTGGGGCTGGGGACACTGAAGCTTTCTTT; cdr3_aa: CASSLGLGAGDTEAFF; clone_size: NA; j_call: TRBJ1-1; v_call: TRBV5-5; cdr3_length: 16; d_call: NA
cdr3_nt: TGTGCCAGCAGCGCACAGGGACTTGAAGCTTTCTTT; cdr3_aa: CASSAQGLEAFF; clone_size: once; j_call: TRBJ1-1; v_call: TRBV2; cdr3_length: 12; d_call: NA
cdr3_nt: TGTGCCAGCAGTTTTGGGGCGGACTCCCGCTACGAGCAGTACTTC; cdr3_aa: CASSFGADSRYEQYF; clone_size: NA; j_call: TRBJ2-7; v_call: TRBV27; cdr3_length: 15; d_call: NA
cdr3_nt: TGTGCCAGCAGTTTTAGGGCCTACGAGCAGTACTTC; cdr3_aa: CASSFRAYEQYF; clone_size: NA; j_call: TRBJ2-7; v_call: TRBV28; cdr3_length: 12; d_call: NA
cdr3_nt: TGTGCCAGCAGTTTAAGGTCCTACGAGCAGTACTTC; cdr3_aa: CASSLRSYEQYF; clone_size: NA; j_call: TRBJ2-7; v_call: TRBV12-3/TRBV12-4; cdr3_length: 12; d_call: NA
cdr3_nt: TGTGCCAGCAGCTCGCCGGCCGGACTTTACCAAGAGACCCAGTACTTC; cdr3_aa: CASSSPAGLYQETQYF; clone_size: once; j_call: TRBJ2-5; v_call: TRBV7-9; cdr3_length: 16; d_call: NA
cdr3_nt: TGTGCCAGCAGCCCAAGTTTTCTTCAAAACGCTGAAGCTTTCTTT; cdr3_aa: CASSPSFLQNAEAFF; clone_size: NA; j_call: TRBJ1-1; v_call: TRBV7-2; cdr3_length: 15; d_call: NA
cdr3_nt: TGTGCCAGCAGCCTCCAAGAACTTAGCAATCAGCCCCAGCATTTT; cdr3_aa: CASSLQELSNQPQHF; clone_size: few; j_call: TRBJ1-5; v_call: TRBV7-2; cdr3_length: 15; d_call: NA
cdr3_nt: TGCGCCAGCAGCCCTACTCCAGTGTCAGATACGCAGTATTTT; cdr3_aa: CASSPTPVSDTQYF; clone_size: NA; j_call: TRBJ2-3; v_call: TRBV5-1; cdr3_length: 14; d_call: NA
cdr3_nt: TGTGCCAGCAGCAGAGACCTCTACGAGCAGTACTTC; cdr3_aa: CASSRDLYEQYF; clone_size: once; j_call: TRBJ2-7; v_call: TRBV28; cdr3_length: 12; d_call: NA
cdr3_nt: TGTGCCAGCAGCCCTATACACCGAGCGAGCAGGGGAGATACGCAGTATTTT; cdr3_aa: CASSPIHRASRGDTQYF; clone_size: NA; j_call: TRBJ2-3; v_call: TRBV27; cdr3_length: 17; d_call: NA
cdr3_nt: TGTGCCAGCACCCGGGGGTCCTACGAGCAGTACTTC; cdr3_aa: CASTRGSYEQYF; clone_size: NA; j_call: TRBJ2-7; v_call: TRBV28; cdr3_length: 12; d_call: NA
cdr3_nt: TGTGCCAGCAGCGTAGGACAGGGGGGGACGCAGTACTTC; cdr3_aa: CASSVGQGGTQYF; clone_size: NA; j_call: TRBJ2-7; v_call: TRBV9; cdr3_length: 13; d_call: TRBD1
cdr3_nt: TGTGCCAGCACTAGCTTCCGGGGCACTGAAGCTTTCTTT; cdr3_aa: CASTSFRGTEAFF; clone_size: NA; j_call: TRBJ1-1; v_call: TRBV7-2; cdr3_length: 13; d_call: NA
cdr3_nt: TGCGCCAGCAGCCCCTCGGGCAATCAGCCCCAGCATTTT; cdr3_aa: CASSPSGNQPQHF; clone_size: NA; j_call: TRBJ1-5; v_call: TRBV5-1; cdr3_length: 13; d_call: NA
cdr3_nt: TGTGCCAGCAGCCTTGGACAGCTACTCAATCAGCCCCAGCATTTT; cdr3_aa: CASSLGQLLNQPQHF; clone_size: NA; j_call: TRBJ1-5; v_call: TRBV6-2/TRBV6-3; cdr3_length: 15; d_call: NA
cdr3_nt: TGTGCCAGCAGCTTTGCGGATGACACTGAAGCTTTCTTT; cdr3_aa: CASSFADDTEAFF; clone_size: NA; j_call: TRBJ1-1; v_call: TRBV5-5; cdr3_length: 13; d_call: NA
cdr3_nt: TGTGCCAGCAGCTTGACAGTGACGAACACTGAAGCTTTCTTT; cdr3_aa: CASSLTVTNTEAFF; clone_size: NA; j_call: TRBJ1-1; v_call: TRBV7-2; cdr3_length: 14; d_call: NA
cdr3_nt: TGTGCCTGGAGTGTAGGGCAGCGTGACACTGAAGCTTTCTTT; cdr3_aa: CAWSVGQRDTEAFF; clone_size: NA; j_call: TRBJ1-1; v_call: TRBV30; cdr3_length: 14; d_call: NA
cdr3_nt: TGTGCCAGCTCTATAAACAGGAAGGGTCCCGGGGAGCTGTTTTTT; cdr3_aa: CASSINRKGPGELFF; clone_size: NA; j_call: TRBJ2-2; v_call: TRBV18; cdr3_length: 15; d_call: NA
cdr3_nt: TGTGCCATCAGTGAGTCCCCGAGTCAGCCCCAGCATTTT; cdr3_aa: CAISESPSQPQHF; clone_size: once; j_call: TRBJ1-5; v_call: TRBV10-3; cdr3_length: 13; d_call: NA
cdr3_nt: TGTGCCAGCAGTTTGTGGGGGGATCAGCCCCAGCATTTT; cdr3_aa: CASSLWGDQPQHF; clone_size: NA; j_call: TRBJ1-5; v_call: TRBV12-3/TRBV12-4; cdr3_length: 13; d_call: NA